The present entry profiles one T cell receptor (beta chain) with its context. The record originates from a study of T cell changes during pregnancy in multiple sclerosis. Profiled with immunoSEQ multiplex PCR; TCRdb holds only in-frame clones, not every one. The table records 30,000 or so clones, 90% to 95% of them present only once. The CDR3 is 14 amino acids. Germline CDR1 reads SEHNR; CDR2 reads FQNEAQ (reference sequence). Trimming took 5 bases from V and 10 from J; bases not matched to a gene: 5. Here the sequenced sample was CD8+ T cells from peripheral blood mononuclear cells, taken in the second trimester of pregnancy. The receptor's source is a female donor in good health, enrolled as a control in a pregnancy study. The V and J genes are TRBV7-9 and TRBJ1-6; 10 bases match TRBD1. This chain's CDR3 is CASSPGQGMSPLHF. The CDR3 DNA reads TGTGCCAGCAGCCCGGGACAGGGGATGTCACCCCTCCACTTT.